The rows below give T cell receptor beta chains drawn from one sample of a study of blood T cell repertoires in COVID-19. Sequencing was performed with immunoSEQ multiplex PCR; in TCRdb, only in-frame clones are kept and a portion is missing. The sample yields about 54,000 clones, approximately 90% seen once. What was sequenced was peripheral blood. The receptors derive from a woman aged 60-75 years with active or convalescent COVID-19. CDR3s include the opening cysteine and the closing phenylalanine or tryptophan. The D gene is left open where the match is weak. Only some rows state a clone size, as once, few, many or a class for expanded clones.

>NA|TRBD1|TRBJ1-3|15|TRBV7-9
CASSHPGGERNTIYF
TGTGCCAGCAGCCACCCAGGGGGCGAAAGGAACACCATATATTTT
>NA|NA|TRBJ2-6|15|TRBV5-1
CASSLLGSGANVLTF
TGCGCCAGCAGCTTACTAGGGTCTGGGGCCAACGTCCTGACTTTC
>NA|NA|TRBJ2-3|15|TRBV29-1
CSVEVEAGWGDTQYF
TGCAGCGTTGAAGTGGAAGCGGGCTGGGGAGATACGCAGTATTTT
>NA|NA|TRBJ2-5|12|TRBV28
CASISRGETQYF
TGTGCCAGCATATCCCGGGGGGAGACCCAGTACTTC
>once|TRBD2|TRBJ2-3|16|TRBV6-5
CASSYSGRGGADTQYF
TGTGCCAGCAGTTACTCAGGCCGCGGGGGGGCAGATACGCAGTATTTT
>NA|NA|TRBJ1-1|16|TRBV5-4
CATTRGAGLMNTEAFF
TGTGCCACCACTCGCGGCGCGGGCCTCATGAACACTGAAGCTTTCTTT
>NA|NA|TRBJ1-1|14|TRBV11-3
CASSLGGSNTEAFF
TGTGCCAGCAGCTTAGGGGGCAGTAACACTGAAGCTTTCTTT
>NA|TRBD1|TRBJ1-2|13|TRBV28
CASSTGQGPGYTF
TGTGCCAGCAGTACGGGACAGGGGCCTGGCTACACCTTC
>NA|TRBD2|TRBJ2-5|14|TRBV3-1/TRBV3-2
CASSLGTSGGTQYF
TGTGCCAGCAGCCTCGGGACTAGCGGTGGGACCCAGTACTTC
>NA|NA|TRBJ2-7|13|TRBV6-5
CASSYASGYEQYF
TGTGCCAGCAGTTACGCGTCAGGCTACGAGCAGTACTTC
>NA|TRBD2|TRBJ2-1|19|TRBV24-1
CATSDPGLAGGDSYNEQFF
TGTGCCACCAGTGATCCGGGACTAGCGGGGGGAGACTCCTACAATGAGCAGTTCTTC
>NA|NA|TRBJ1-1|11|TRBV6-2/TRBV6-3
CASSQGTEAFF
TGTGCCAGCAGTCAGGGCACTGAAGCTTTCTTT
>NA|TRBD1|TRBJ2-7|14|TRBV4-1
CASSQAGTEDEQYF
TGCGCCAGCAGCCAGGCCGGGACAGAAGACGAGCAGTACTTC
>NA|TRBD1|TRBJ1-2|12|TRBV10-3
CAIRGQGHGYTF
TGTGCCATCAGGGGACAGGGGCACGGCTACACCTTC
>NA|TRBD1|TRBJ1-5|14|TRBV10-3
CAISAGTGDQPQHF
TGTGCCATCAGTGCAGGTACAGGGGATCAGCCCCAGCATTTT
>NA|NA|TRBJ1-5|14|TRBV7-9
CASSPGVGNQPQHF
TGTGCCAGCAGCCCAGGGGTTGGCAATCAGCCCCAGCATTTT
>NA|TRBD1|TRBJ1-5|14|TRBV28
CASRLRGPIQPQHF
TGTGCCAGCAGGCTCAGGGGGCCGATTCAGCCCCAGCATTTT
>NA|TRBD2|TRBJ2-1|16|TRBV3-1/TRBV3-2
CASSHRGTSGINEQFF
TGTGCCAGCAGCCACCGTGGGACTAGCGGGATAAATGAGCAGTTCTTC
>once|NA|TRBJ1-4|14|TRBV28
CASSSQGNSEKLFF
TGTGCCAGCAGTTCCCAGGGGAATTCTGAAAAACTGTTTTTT
>once|NA|TRBJ2-3|14|TRBV11-3
CASSLDRGTDTQYF
TGTGCCAGCAGCTTAGACAGGGGCACAGATACGCAGTATTTT
>NA|TRBD2|TRBJ2-3|16|TRBV27
CASSFIGGRYGDTQYF
TGTGCCAGCAGTTTTATTGGCGGGAGGTATGGAGATACGCAGTATTTT
>NA|NA|TRBJ2-7|14|TRBV18
CASSPGTSSYEQYF
TGTGCCAGCTCACCAGGGACTTCATCCTACGAGCAGTACTTC
>NA|NA|TRBJ1-6|16|TRBV5-4
CASSLGAIGGNSPLHF
TGTGCCAGCAGCTTGGGTGCGATTGGAGGCAATTCACCCCTCCACTTT
>NA|TRBD1|TRBJ1-4|18|TRBV4-1
CASSQDSQTGGFGEKLFF
TGCGCCAGCAGCCAAGATTCCCAGACAGGGGGCTTTGGAGAAAAACTGTTTTTT
>NA|TRBD1|TRBJ1-1|19|TRBV19
CASKSGTGMRSWQNTEAFF
TGTGCCAGTAAGTCGGGGACAGGGATGCGGAGCTGGCAGAACACTGAAGCTTTCTTT
>NA|TRBD2|TRBJ2-7|14|TRBV7-2
CASSLLAAAYEQYF
TGTGCCAGCAGCTTACTAGCGGCAGCCTACGAGCAGTACTTC
>NA|TRBD2|TRBJ2-1|16|TRBV2
CASSEAAGLAYNEQFF
TGTGCCAGCAGTGAAGCCGCGGGACTAGCCTACAATGAGCAGTTCTTC
>NA|NA|TRBJ1-1|13|TRBV30
CAWSKRGDTEAFF
TGTGCCTGGAGTAAACGGGGGGACACTGAAGCTTTCTTT
>NA|TRBD2|TRBJ2-7|14|TRBV28
CASSLWEGSSEQYF
TGTGCCAGCAGTTTGTGGGAGGGCTCCAGCGAGCAGTACTTC
>NA|TRBD1|TRBJ1-5|15|TRBV6-6
CASSYIGGGDQPQHF
TGTGCCAGCAGTTACATAGGAGGGGGCGATCAGCCCCAGCATTTT
>few|NA|TRBJ2-2|12|TRBV9
CASSSRQGELFF
TGTGCCAGCAGCTCCCGACAGGGGGAGCTGTTTTTT
>NA|TRBD1|TRBJ1-4|17|TRBV5-1
CASSWGQLGQGNEKLFF
TGCGCCAGCAGTTGGGGGCAACTGGGACAGGGGAATGAAAAACTGTTTTTT
>once|NA|TRBJ1-1|14|TRBV25-1
CASSAAGGAREAFF
TGTGCCAGCAGTGCGGCCGGAGGGGCCCGAGAGGCTTTCTTT
>NA|TRBD2|TRBJ2-7|11|TRBV6-5
CAIDGGEEQYF
TGTGCCATCGACGGGGGGGAAGAGCAGTACTTC
>NA|NA|TRBJ2-5|15|TRBV5-1
CASSLGTVQLGTQYF
TGCGCCAGCAGCTTGGGGACAGTGCAGCTGGGGACCCAGTACTTC
>NA|NA|TRBJ1-1|13|TRBV18
CASSRGSNTEAFF
TGTGCCAGCTCTCGAGGGTCGAACACTGAAGCTTTCTTT
>NA|NA|TRBJ2-4|13|TRBV15
CATSRDWRNIQYF
TGTGCCACCAGCAGAGATTGGAGAAACATTCAGTACTTC